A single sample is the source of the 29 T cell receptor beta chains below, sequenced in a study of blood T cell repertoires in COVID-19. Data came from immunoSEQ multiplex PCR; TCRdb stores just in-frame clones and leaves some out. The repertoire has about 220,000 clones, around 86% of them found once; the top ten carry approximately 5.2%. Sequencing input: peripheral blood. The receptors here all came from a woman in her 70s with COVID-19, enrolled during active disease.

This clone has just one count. Written as DNA, the CDR3 is TGTGCCTGTTGGACAGCTAGTGGCTACACCTTC. Residues: CACWTASGYTF. The chain has TRBV30 and TRBJ1-2; D might be TRBD1 (6 bases). The CDR3 extends over 11 amino acids. The germline V gene has CDR1 GTSNPN and CDR2 SVGIG (reference sequence). V dropped 6 bases and J dropped 7 bases, with 12 bases sitting between them.

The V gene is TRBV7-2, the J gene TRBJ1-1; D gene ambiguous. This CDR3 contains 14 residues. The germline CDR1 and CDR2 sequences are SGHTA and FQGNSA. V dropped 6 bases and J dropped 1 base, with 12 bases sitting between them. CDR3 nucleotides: TGTGCCAGCAGTTTCCAGAGAGGGAACACTGAAGCTTTCTTT. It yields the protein CASSFQRGNTEAFF.

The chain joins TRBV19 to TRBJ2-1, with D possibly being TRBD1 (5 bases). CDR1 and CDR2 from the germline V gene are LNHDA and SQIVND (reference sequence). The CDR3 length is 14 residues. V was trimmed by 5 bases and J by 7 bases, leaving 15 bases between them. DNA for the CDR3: TGTGCCAGTAGTGGAAGGGGCCGGGTGAATGAGCAGTTCTTC. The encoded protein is CASSGRGRVNEQFF.

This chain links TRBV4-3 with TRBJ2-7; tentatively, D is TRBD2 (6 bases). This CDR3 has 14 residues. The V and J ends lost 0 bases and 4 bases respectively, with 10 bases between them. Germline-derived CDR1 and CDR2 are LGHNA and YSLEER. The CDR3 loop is CASSQEREWYEQYF. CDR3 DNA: TGCGCCAGCAGCCAAGAGCGGGAATGGTACGAGCAGTACTTC.

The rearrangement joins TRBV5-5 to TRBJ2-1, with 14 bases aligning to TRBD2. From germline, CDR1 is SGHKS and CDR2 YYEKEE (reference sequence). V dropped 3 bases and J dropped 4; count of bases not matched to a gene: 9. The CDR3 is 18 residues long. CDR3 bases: TGTGCCAGCAGCTCAAATGTCGGACTAGCGGGAGGTTACAATGAGCAGTTCTTC. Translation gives CASSSNVGLAGGYNEQFF.

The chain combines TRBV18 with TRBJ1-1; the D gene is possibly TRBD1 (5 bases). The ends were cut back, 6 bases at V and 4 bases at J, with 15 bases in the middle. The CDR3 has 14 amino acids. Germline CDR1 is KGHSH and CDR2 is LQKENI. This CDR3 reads CASSLGLSGTEAFF. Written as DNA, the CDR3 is TGTGCCAGCTCCCTGGGACTATCGGGCACTGAAGCTTTCTTT.

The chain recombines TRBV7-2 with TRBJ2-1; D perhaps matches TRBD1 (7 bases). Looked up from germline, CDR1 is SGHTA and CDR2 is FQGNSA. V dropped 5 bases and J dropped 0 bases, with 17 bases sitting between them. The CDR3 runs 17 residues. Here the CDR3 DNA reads TGTGCCAGCAGCCTCGAGGGGGCGGGAAACTCCTACAATGAGCAGTTCTTC. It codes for CASSLEGAGNSYNEQFF.

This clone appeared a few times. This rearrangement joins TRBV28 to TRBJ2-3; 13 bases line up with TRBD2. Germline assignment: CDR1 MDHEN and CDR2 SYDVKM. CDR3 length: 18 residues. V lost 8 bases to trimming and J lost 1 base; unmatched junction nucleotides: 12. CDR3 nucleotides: TGTGCCAGCCGGACCGGGACTAGCGGGATAGGGGGCACAGATACGCAGTATTTT. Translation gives CASRTGTSGIGGTDTQYF.

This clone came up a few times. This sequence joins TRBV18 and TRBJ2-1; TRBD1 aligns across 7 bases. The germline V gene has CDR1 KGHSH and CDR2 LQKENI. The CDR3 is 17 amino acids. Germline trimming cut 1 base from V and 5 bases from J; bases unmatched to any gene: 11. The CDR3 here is CASSPRIDRAFDNEQFF. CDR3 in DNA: TGTGCCAGCTCACCACGGATTGACAGGGCTTTCGACAATGAGCAGTTCTTC.

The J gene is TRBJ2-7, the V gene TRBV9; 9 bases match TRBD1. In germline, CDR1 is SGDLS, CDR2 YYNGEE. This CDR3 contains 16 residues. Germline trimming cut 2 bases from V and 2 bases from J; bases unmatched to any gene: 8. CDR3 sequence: CASSVPPGQGPYEQYF. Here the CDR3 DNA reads TGTGCCAGCAGCGTTCCCCCGGGACAGGGTCCCTACGAGCAGTACTTC.

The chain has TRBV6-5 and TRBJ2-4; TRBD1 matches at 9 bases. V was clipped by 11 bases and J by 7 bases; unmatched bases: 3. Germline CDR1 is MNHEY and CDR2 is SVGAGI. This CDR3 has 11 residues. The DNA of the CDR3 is TGTGCCGTTGGGACAGGGAACATTCAGTACTTC. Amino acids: CAVGTGNIQYF.

The CDR3 DNA reads as TGCGCCAGCAGCCCGACAGGGGGCCAAGTTGAAAAACTGTTTTTT. Translated, it gives CASSPTGGQVEKLFF. The V and J genes are TRBV5-1 and TRBJ1-4; TRBD1 matches 10 bases. The trim removed 4 bases at V and 7 bases at J, leaving 7 bases unmatched. CDR1 and CDR2 from the germline V gene are SGHRS and YFSETQ. The CDR3 runs 15 residues.

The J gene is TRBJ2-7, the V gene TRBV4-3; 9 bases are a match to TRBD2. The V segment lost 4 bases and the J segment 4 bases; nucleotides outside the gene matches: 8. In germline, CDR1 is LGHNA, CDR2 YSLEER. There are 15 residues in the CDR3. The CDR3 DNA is TGCGCCAGCAGCCCTACTATGCGGGAGGGTTACGAGCAGTACTTC. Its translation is CASSPTMREGYEQYF.

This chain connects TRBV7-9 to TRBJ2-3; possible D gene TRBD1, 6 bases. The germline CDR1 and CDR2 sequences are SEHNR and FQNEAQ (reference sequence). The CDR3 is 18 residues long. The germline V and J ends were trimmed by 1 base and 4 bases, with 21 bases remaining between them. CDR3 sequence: CASSLEKGKQGEADTQYF. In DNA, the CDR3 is TGTGCCAGCAGCTTAGAAAAGGGAAAACAGGGAGAAGCAGATACGCAGTATTTT.

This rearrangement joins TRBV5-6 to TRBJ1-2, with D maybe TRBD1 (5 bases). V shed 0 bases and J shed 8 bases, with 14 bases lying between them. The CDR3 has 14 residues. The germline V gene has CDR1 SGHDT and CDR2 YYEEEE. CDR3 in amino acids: CASSLGQGLRGYTF. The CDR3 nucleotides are TGTGCCAGCAGCTTGGGGCAGGGATTGAGAGGCTACACCTTC. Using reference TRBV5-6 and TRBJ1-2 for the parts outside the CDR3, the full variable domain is DAGVTQSPTHLIKTRGQQVTLRCSPKSGHDTVSWYQQALGQGPQFIFQYYEEEERQRGNFPDRFSGHQFPNYSSELNVNALLLGDSALYLCASSLGQGLRGYTFGSGTRLTVV.

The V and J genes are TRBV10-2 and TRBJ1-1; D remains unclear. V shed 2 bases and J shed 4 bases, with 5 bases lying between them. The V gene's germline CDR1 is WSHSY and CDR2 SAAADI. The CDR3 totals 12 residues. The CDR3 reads CASSETVTEAFF. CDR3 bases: TGCGCCAGCAGTGAGACAGTCACTGAAGCTTTCTTT.

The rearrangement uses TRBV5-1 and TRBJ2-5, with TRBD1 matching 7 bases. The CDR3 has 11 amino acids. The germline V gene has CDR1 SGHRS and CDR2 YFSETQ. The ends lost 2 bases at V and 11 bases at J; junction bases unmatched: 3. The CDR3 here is CASSLGQEQYF. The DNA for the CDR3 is TGCGCCAGCAGCTTAGGACAGGAGCAGTACTTC.

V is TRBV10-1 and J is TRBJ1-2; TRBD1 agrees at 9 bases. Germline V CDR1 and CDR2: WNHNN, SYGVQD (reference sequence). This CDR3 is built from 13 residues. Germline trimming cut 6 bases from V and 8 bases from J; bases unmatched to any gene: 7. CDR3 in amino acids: CASSRDRERGYTF. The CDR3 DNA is TGCGCCAGCAGCCGGGACAGGGAGAGAGGCTACACCTTC.

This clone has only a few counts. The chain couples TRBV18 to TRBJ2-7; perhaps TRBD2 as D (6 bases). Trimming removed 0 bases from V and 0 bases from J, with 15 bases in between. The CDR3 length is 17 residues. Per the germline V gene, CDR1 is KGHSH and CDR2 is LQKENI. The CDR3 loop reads CASSPPLRAGSSYEQYF. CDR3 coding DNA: TGTGCCAGCTCACCACCTCTAAGGGCGGGGTCCTCCTACGAGCAGTACTTC.

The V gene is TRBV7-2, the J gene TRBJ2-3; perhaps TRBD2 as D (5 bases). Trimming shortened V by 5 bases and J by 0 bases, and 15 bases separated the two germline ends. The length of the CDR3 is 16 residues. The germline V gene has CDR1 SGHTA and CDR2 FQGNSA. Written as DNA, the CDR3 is TGTGCCAGCAGCAAGACTACCGGTGAAAGCACAGATACGCAGTATTTT. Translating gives CASSKTTGESTDTQYF.

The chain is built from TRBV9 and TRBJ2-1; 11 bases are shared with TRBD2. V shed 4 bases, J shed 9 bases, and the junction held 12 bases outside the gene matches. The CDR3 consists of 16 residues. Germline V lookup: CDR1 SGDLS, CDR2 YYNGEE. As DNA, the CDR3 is TGTGCCAGCAGCCCAAGACTAGCGGGATGGGGTCGTGAGCAGTTCTTC. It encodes CASSPRLAGWGREQFF.

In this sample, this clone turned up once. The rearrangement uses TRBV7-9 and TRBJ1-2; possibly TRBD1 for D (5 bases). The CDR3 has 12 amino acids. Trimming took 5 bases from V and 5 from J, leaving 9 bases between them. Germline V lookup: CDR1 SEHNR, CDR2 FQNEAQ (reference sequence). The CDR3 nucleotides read TGTGCCAGCAGCAACCCAGGGTATGGCTACACCTTC. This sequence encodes CASSNPGYGYTF.

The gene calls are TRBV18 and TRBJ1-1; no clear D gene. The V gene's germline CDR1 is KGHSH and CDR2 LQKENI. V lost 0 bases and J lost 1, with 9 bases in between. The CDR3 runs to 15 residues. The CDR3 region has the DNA TGTGCCAGCTCACCACCGGCCGCGGGGAACACTGAAGCTTTCTTT. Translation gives CASSPPAAGNTEAFF.

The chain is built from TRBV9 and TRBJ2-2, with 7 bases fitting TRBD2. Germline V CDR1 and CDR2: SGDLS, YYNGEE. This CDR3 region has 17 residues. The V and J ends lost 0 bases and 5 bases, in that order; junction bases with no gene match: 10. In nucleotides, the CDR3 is TGTGCCAGCAGCGTAGTCGGTGGGAGGGCGAGGACCGGGGAGCTGTTTTTT. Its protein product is CASSVVGGRARTGELFF. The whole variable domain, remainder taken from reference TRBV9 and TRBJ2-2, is DSGVTQTPKHLITATGQRVTLRCSPRSGDLSVYWYQQSLDQGLQFLIQYYNGEERAKGNILERFSAQQFPDLHSELNLSSLELGDSALYFCASSVVGGRARTGELFFGEGSRLTVL.

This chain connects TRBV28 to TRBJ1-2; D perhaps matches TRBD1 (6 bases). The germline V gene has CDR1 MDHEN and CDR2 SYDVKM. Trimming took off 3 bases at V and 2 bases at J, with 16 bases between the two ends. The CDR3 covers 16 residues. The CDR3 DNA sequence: TGTGCCAGCAGTTTCTCCGACAGGAGAGGGAACTATGGCTACACCTTC. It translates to CASSFSDRRGNYGYTF.

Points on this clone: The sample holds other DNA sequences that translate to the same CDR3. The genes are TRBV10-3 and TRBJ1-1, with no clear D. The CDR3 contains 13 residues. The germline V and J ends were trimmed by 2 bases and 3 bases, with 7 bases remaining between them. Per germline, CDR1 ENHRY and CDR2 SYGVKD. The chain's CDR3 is CAISERGDTEAFF. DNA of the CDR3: TGTGCCATCAGTGAGCGGGGAGACACTGAAGCTTTCTTT.

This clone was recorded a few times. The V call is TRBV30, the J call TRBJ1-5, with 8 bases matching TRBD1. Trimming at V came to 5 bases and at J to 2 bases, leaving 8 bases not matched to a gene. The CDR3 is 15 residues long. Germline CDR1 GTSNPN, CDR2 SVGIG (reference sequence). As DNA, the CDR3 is TGTGCCTGGTCGACAGGGGTTCGAGGCAATCAGCCCCAGCATTTT. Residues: CAWSTGVRGNQPQHF.

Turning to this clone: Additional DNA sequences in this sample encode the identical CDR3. The CDR3 nucleotides read TGTGCCAGCAGTTACAATCGCGGGACGGAGACCCAGTACTTC. It yields the protein CASSYNRGTETQYF. The chain links TRBV6-5 to TRBJ2-5, with a possible D match to TRBD2 (6 bases). The CDR3 length is 14 residues. Trimming took 2 bases from V and 5 from J, leaving 12 bases between them. CDR1 and CDR2 (germline): MNHEY, SVGAGI.

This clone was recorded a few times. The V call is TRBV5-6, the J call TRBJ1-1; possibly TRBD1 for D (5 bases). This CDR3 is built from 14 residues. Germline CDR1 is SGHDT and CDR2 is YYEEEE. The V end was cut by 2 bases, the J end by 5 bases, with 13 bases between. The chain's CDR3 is CASSFGGRETEAFF. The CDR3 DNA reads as TGTGCCAGCAGCTTCGGGGGAAGGGAGACTGAAGCTTTCTTT.